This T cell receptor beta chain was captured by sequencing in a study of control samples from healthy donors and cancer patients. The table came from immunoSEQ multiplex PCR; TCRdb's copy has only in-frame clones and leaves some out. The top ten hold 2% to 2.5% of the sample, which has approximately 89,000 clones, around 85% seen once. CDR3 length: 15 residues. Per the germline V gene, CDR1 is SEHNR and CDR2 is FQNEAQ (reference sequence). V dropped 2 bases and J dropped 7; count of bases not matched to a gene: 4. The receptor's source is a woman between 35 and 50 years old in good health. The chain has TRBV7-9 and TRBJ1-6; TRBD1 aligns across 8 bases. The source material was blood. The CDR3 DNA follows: TGTGCCAGCAGCTTAATGGGACAGGTCAATTCACCCCTCCACTTT. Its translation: CASSLMGQVNSPLHF.